Here is one TCR beta chain with its context. The sample is drawn from a study of blood T cell repertoires in COVID-19. Study details: Sites in the United States, Italy and Spain provided acute and convalescent COVID-19 samples.

Cohort 3 donors counted as recovered after two negative PCRs, clearance, or resolved symptoms. Profiling relied on immunoSEQ multiplex PCR, and the TCRdb table lists in-frame clones only, not all of them. The table includes under 300,000 clones, 70% to 90% detected once. This sequence originates from a woman in her forties or fifties who had recovered from COVID-19. Source material: PBMCs or T cells enriched from blood (not recorded which).

The CDR3 is CASSTRQGSYEQYF. In nucleotides, the CDR3 is TGTGCCAGCAGTACCCGACAGGGCTCCTACGAGCAGTACTTC. The chain recombines TRBV6-5 with TRBJ2-7; 7 bases are shared with TRBD1. Germline-derived CDR1 and CDR2 are MNHEY and SVGAGI. This CDR3 comprises 14 residues. Trimming cost V 5 bases and J 0 bases; bases outside gene matches: 4.